This T cell receptor (beta chain) emerged from a study of Graves' ophthalmopathy and Graves' hyperthyroidism. TCR beta CDR3 amplification used RNA transcripts. HTBI primers were used in a first-round RT-PCR, which preceded a second-round multiplex PCR. In TCRdb, the multiplex PCR reads were re-called with MiXCR into one record per CDR3 protein. This sample carries roughly 410,000 distinct CDR3 sequences, 15% of them seen once, and the ten largest clones take around 7%. The CDR3 is 14 amino acids. Trimming left V 3 bases short and J 0 bases short, with 12 bases between. Per germline, CDR1 DFQATT and CDR2 SNEGSKA (reference sequence). This clonotype has a count of ten or more.

The sequencing input was peripheral blood. The chain links TRBV20-1 to TRBJ2-7; D unresolved. This TCR derives from a woman under 30 with stable Graves' hyperthyroidism. The chain's CDR3 is CSASSVSSSYEQYF. CDR3 sequence (DNA): TGCAGTGCTAGTTCGGTCTCGAGCTCCTACGAGCAGTACTTC.